This T cell receptor beta chain was captured in a study of OX40 agonist ivuxolimab in advanced cancers. Overall study: Prior anti-PD-1, anti-PD-L1 or anti-CTLA-4 therapy did not bar entry, and 30% to 40% had some.

CDR3 size: 15 residues. Germline CDR1 is LNHDA and CDR2 is SQIVND (reference sequence). The ends were cut back, 1 base at V and 4 bases at J, with 10 bases in the middle. Samples were taken at baseline and on day 1 of cycles 4 and 7. The protocol was immunoSEQ multiplex PCR, while the TCRdb copy is restricted to in-frame clones and leaves out a portion. The repertoire holds approximately 74,000 clones, with around nine tenths as singletons. This clone was recorded once. The TCR comes from an adult with an advanced solid tumor such as melanoma, head and neck, liver or kidney cancer. This rearrangement joins TRBV19 to TRBJ2-2; no reliable D call. This specimen was CD4+ or CD8+ T cells sorted from blood, taken in a trial of the OX40 agonist ivuxolimab. This CDR3 is CASSIGPATTGELFF. DNA for the CDR3: TGTGCCAGTAGTATAGGGCCCGCAACCACCGGGGAGCTGTTTTTT.